Listed here is a single T cell receptor (beta chain). The target antigen is unknown. V was clipped by 3 bases and J by 4 bases; unmatched bases: 2. The V gene's germline CDR1 is SGDLS and CDR2 YYNGEE. This CDR3 has 13 amino acids. The source of the sample is a study of cytomegalovirus exposure and HLA in healthy donors. Study-wide results and caveats: TCR beta V segments were, for the most part, productive about 87% or about 30% of the time in an earlier analysis. With later analysis, a missense DCLRE1C variant became linked to TCR beta V- and J-gene trimming. It was shown in a later analysis that HLA-associated TCR beta chains were more clonally expanded than other, equally common chains.

This PCR relied on a set of 60 Vbeta primers and 13 Jbeta primers. Libraries were prepared by immunoSEQ multiplex PCR; TCRdb keeps only in-frame clonotypes and omits some of them. This sample's table reports around 100,000 clones. The J gene is TRBJ1-2, the V gene TRBV9, with TRBD1 matching over 8 bases. Input material: PBMCs. This sequence was found in a man in his thirties or forties in good health and CMV-seronegative. CDR3 residues: CASSAGQAYGYTF. CDR3 sequence (DNA): TGTGCCAGCAGCGCGGGACAGGCCTATGGCTACACCTTC.